The 26 T cell receptor beta chains below were found in one sample sequenced in a study of blood T cells in healthy people across ages. Next came a second PCR, run for about 7 to 12 cycles, which used a sample-barcoded 5' primer along with a J-beta primer mix. TCRdb reanalysed the 5' RACE reads using MiXCR and keeps one entry per CDR3 protein. The table records 850,000 to 1,000,000 distinct CDR3 sequences, about 48% of them present only once. Sequencing input: blood. The receptors originated from a man aged 30 to 39 in good health.

The V gene is TRBV11-2, the J gene TRBJ2-5; maybe TRBD2 (5 bases). V was trimmed by 3 bases and J by 9 bases, leaving 14 bases between them. The CDR3 sequence is 13 residues long. The germline gives CDR1 SGHAT, CDR2 FQNNGV. Written as DNA, the CDR3 is TGTGCCAGCAGCTTTGACGCCGGGGTCCCCCAGTACTTC. This translates into CASSFDAGVPQYF.

The genes are TRBV12-3 or TRBV12-4 and TRBJ2-3; TRBD2 matches at 10 bases. The CDR3 sequence is 14 residues long. V shed 10 bases and J 0 bases; nucleotides not matched to a gene: 4. CDR3 residues: CATTSGASTDTQYF. The CDR3 coding sequence is TGTGCCACCACTAGCGGGGCCAGCACAGATACGCAGTATTTT.

This clonotype was picked up a small number of times. The rearrangement uses TRBV6-4 and TRBJ1-2; 7 bases align to TRBD1. The germline V gene encodes CDR1 MRHNA and CDR2 SNTAGT. The CDR3 is 14 residues long. V shed 2 bases, J shed 8 bases, and the junction held 8 bases outside the gene matches. CDR3 in DNA: TGTGCCAGCAGTGACCAGGGGGGTGGAATCGGCTACACCTTC. The encoded protein is CASSDQGGGIGYTF.

Concerning this clonotype itself: A much larger clone sits a single nucleotide away, making a read error possible. This chain connects TRBV7-2 to TRBJ2-3; D not certain. Trimming stripped 5 bases from V and 2 bases from J, with 11 bases between. The CDR3 extends over 14 amino acids. Germline-derived CDR1 and CDR2 are SGHTA and FQGNSA. CDR3 loop: CASSRTEYTDTQYF. The DNA for the CDR3 is TGTGCCAGCAGCCGAACAGAGTACACAGATACGCAGTATTTT. The whole variable domain, remainder taken from reference TRBV7-2 and TRBJ2-3, is GAGVSQSPSNKVTEKGKDVELRCDPISGHTALYWYRQSLGQGLEFLIYFQGNSAPDKSGLPSDRFSAERTGGSVSTLTIQRTQQEDSAVYLCASSRTEYTDTQYFGPGTRLTVL.

The chain employs TRBV3-1 and TRBJ1-3; the match to TRBD1 covers 8 bases. The V and J ends lost 5 bases and 2 bases, in that order; junction bases with no gene match: 8. Germline-derived CDR1 and CDR2 are LGHDT and YNNKEL (reference sequence). This CDR3 contains 16 residues. CDR3 coding DNA: TGTGCCAGCAGCGGACTCTCAGGGGGCACTGGAAACACCATATATTTT. This translates into CASSGLSGGTGNTIYF.

Here the CDR3 reads CASSPGVPDQPQHF. CDR3 nucleotide sequence: TGCGCCAGCAGCCCGGGGGTCCCCGATCAGCCCCAGCATTTT. The genes are TRBV5-1 and TRBJ1-5; TRBD1 might be the D (5 bases). V lost 4 bases to trimming and J lost 5 bases, with 13 bases between them. CDR1 is SGHRS and CDR2 is YFSETQ in the germline V gene. The CDR3 has 14 amino acids.

This chain uses TRBV2 with TRBJ2-3; no clear D. CDR3 length equals 12 residues. V was shortened by 8 bases and J by 0 bases, with 6 bases between the two germline ends. CDR1 SNHLY and CDR2 FYNNEI come from the germline V gene. CDR3 sequence (DNA): TGTGCCAGCGGGTCTAGCACAGATACGCAGTATTTT. It yields the protein CASGSSTDTQYF.

This clonotype was detected a few times. The rearrangement links TRBV11-1 to TRBJ1-4; TRBD1 agrees at 7 bases. CDR1 is SGHAT, CDR2 FQDESV, per germline (reference sequence). The CDR3 is 22 amino acids. The junction had 21 bases not matched to a gene; V was cut back by 2 bases and J by 0 bases. CDR3 bases: TGTGCCAGCAGCTTAAGAGTTCGAGGGGGCTCGGGACGGCGAGCAACTAATGAAAAACTGTTTTTT. Protein sequence: CASSLRVRGGSGRRATNEKLFF.

This chain joins TRBV7-2 and TRBJ2-1; maybe TRBD2 (5 bases). V lost 1 base and J lost 2, with 9 bases in between. Germline lookup yields CDR1 SGHTA and CDR2 FQGNSA. This CDR3 has 15 residues. The CDR3 coding sequence is TGTGCCAGCAGCTTAGAAGCGGCGACCTACAATGAGCAGTTCTTC. This translates into CASSLEAATYNEQFF.

This clonotype came up a few times. This chain uses TRBV28 with TRBJ2-7, with D hard to call. CDR3 length: 12 residues. In germline, CDR1 is MDHEN, CDR2 SYDVKM. Trimming pared 3 bases from V and 7 bases from J, leaving 10 bases between. In DNA form, the CDR3 reads TGTGCCAGCAGTTTCCCGCGAAGGGAGCAGTACTTC. This gives the protein CASSFPRREQYF. Using reference TRBV28 and TRBJ2-7 for the parts outside the CDR3, the full variable domain is DVKVTQSSRYLVKRTGEKVFLECVQDMDHENMFWYRQDPGLGLRLIYFSYDVKMKEKGDIPEGYSVSREKKERFSLILESASTNQTSMYLCASSFPRREQYFGPGTRLTVT.

This chain connects TRBV5-4 to TRBJ1-2; tentatively, D is TRBD1 (6 bases). CDR1 is SGHNT, CDR2 YYREEE, per germline (reference sequence). V lost 5 bases to trimming and J lost 4 bases, with 15 bases between them. This CDR3 comprises 14 residues. The CDR3 protein is CASRQIGTLYGYTF. CDR3 bases: TGTGCCAGCAGGCAGATCGGGACACTCTATGGCTACACCTTC. Looking up the rest from reference TRBV5-4 and TRBJ1-2 gives the full variable domain: ETGVTQSPTHLIKTRGQQVTLRCSSQSGHNTVSWYQQALGQGPQFIFQYYREEENGRGNFPPRFSGLQFPNYSSELNVNALELDDSALYLCASRQIGTLYGYTFGSGTRLTVV.

Turning to this clonotype: Compared with germline, one end of the junction differs, possibly owing to a read error. The rearrangement uses TRBV15 and TRBJ1-5; D is unclear. Germline assignment: CDR1 LNHNV and CDR2 YYDKDF (reference sequence). The CDR3 is 18 amino acids. The CDR3 spells CATSRDLLVTPGKQPQHF. The CDR3 DNA reads TGTGCCACCAGCAGAGATTTACTCGTGACACCCGGCAAGCAGCCCCAGCATTTT. Filled out from reference TRBV15 and TRBJ1-5, the complete variable domain reads DAMVIQNPRYQVTQFGKPVTLSCSQTLNHNVMYWYQQKSSQAPKLLFHYYDKDFNNEADTPDNFQSRRPNTSFCFLDIRSPGLGDTAMYLCATSRDLLVTPGKQPQHFGDGTRLSIL.

The rearrangement joins TRBV20-1 to TRBJ2-3, with D perhaps being TRBD1 or TRBD2 (5 bases each). V lost 4 bases, J lost 4 bases, and 9 bases lay in between. Germline CDR1 and CDR2: DFQATT and SNEGSKA (reference sequence). The CDR3 spans 12 residues. CDR3 loop: CSANRGSDTQYF. The CDR3 region has the DNA TGCAGTGCTAACCGGGGCTCAGATACGCAGTATTTT.

The V gene is TRBV5-6, the J gene TRBJ2-3, with TRBD2 matching over 10 bases. CDR3 size: 15 residues. With V trimmed by 3 bases and J by 2 bases, 3 bases remained unmatched. Germline assignment: CDR1 SGHDT and CDR2 YYEEEE. In DNA form, the CDR3 reads TGTGCCAGCAGCTCAGCGGGGGGGATCACAGATACGCAGTATTTT. Amino acids: CASSSAGGITDTQYF.

V usage is TRBV4-1 and J usage is TRBJ2-7; D is perhaps TRBD1 or TRBD2 (5 bases each). V was cut by 0 bases and J by 3 bases, with 21 bases left in between. Germline V gene lookup returns CDR1 MGHRA and CDR2 YSYEKL. CDR3 size: 18 residues. This CDR3 is CASSQDMVSGTTSYEQYF. The CDR3 coding sequence is TGCGCCAGCAGCCAAGATATGGTCTCTGGGACGACGAGCTACGAGCAGTACTTC.

This clonotype has ten or more counts. DNA for the CDR3: TGCAGTGCTAGGCCCGGGACGGAAAACATTCAGTACTTC. Protein product: CSARPGTENIQYF. V and J are TRBV20-1 and TRBJ2-4, with D perhaps assigned TRBD1 or TRBD2 (5 bases each). Germline V lookup: CDR1 DFQATT, CDR2 SNEGSKA (reference sequence). V was pared by 3 bases and J by 5 bases, with 11 bases between. This CDR3 region has 13 residues.

DNA for the CDR3: TGTGCCAGCAGCAACGGTCCGGGGACTGAAGCTTTCTTT. Amino acid sequence: CASSNGPGTEAFF. The V call is TRBV6-6, the J call TRBJ1-1; D ambiguous. CDR3 length equals 13 residues. Germline-derived CDR1 and CDR2 are MNHNY and SVGAGI (reference sequence). V lost 6 bases, J lost 5 bases, and 13 bases lay in between.

J is TRBJ2-7 and V is TRBV5-1; D remains ambiguous. In germline, CDR1 is SGHRS, CDR2 YFSETQ. The CDR3 spans 17 residues. Trimming cost V 0 bases and J 0 bases, with 16 bases left between them. CDR3 protein: CASSLALGRVDSYEQYF. The CDR3 DNA sequence: TGCGCCAGCAGCTTGGCCTTGGGTAGGGTGGACTCCTACGAGCAGTACTTC.

Regarding this clonotype: The junction departs from germline at one end; a sequencing error may be responsible. The CDR3 loop is CASSYSVDYTF. The CDR3 DNA reads TGTGCCAGCAGTTATTCCGTGGACTACACGTTC. The genes are TRBV6-2 or TRBV6-3 and TRBJ1-2; D remains ambiguous. The CDR3 loop spans 11 amino acids. CDR1 and CDR2 (germline): MNHEY, SVGEGT.

The V and J genes are TRBV7-9 and TRBJ2-4; D remains unclear. V was cut by 5 bases and J by 4 bases, with 18 bases left in between. The CDR3 sequence is 16 residues long. Germline V gene data show CDR1 as SEHNR and CDR2 as FQNEAQ (reference sequence). This chain's CDR3 is CASSPFGRLGKNIQYF. In DNA, the CDR3 is TGTGCCAGCAGCCCCTTTGGACGATTAGGGAAAAACATTCAGTACTTC.

The V gene is TRBV9, the J gene TRBJ2-7, with TRBD1 as a possible D gene (6 bases). The germline V gene encodes CDR1 SGDLS and CDR2 YYNGEE. The CDR3 length is 14 residues. The germline V and J ends were trimmed by 0 bases and 2 bases, with 9 bases remaining between them. CDR3 residues: CASSVDGQPYEQYF. Here the CDR3 DNA reads TGTGCCAGCAGCGTAGACGGACAGCCCTACGAGCAGTACTTC.

This clonotype was detected only a few times. The V call is TRBV29-1, the J call TRBJ1-2; D uncertain. Germline V gives CDR1 SQVTM, CDR2 ANQGSEA. CDR3 length: 12 amino acids. Trimming shortened V by 4 bases and J by 3 bases, and 9 bases separated the two germline ends. The CDR3 nucleotides are TGCAGCGTTGCGTTGGGGTACTATGGCTACACCTTC. Protein sequence: CSVALGYYGYTF.

The chain combines TRBV5-5 with TRBJ2-3; 10 bases align to TRBD1. This CDR3 comprises 16 residues. J lost 5 bases, V lost 4 bases, and 10 bases had no gene match. From germline, CDR1 is SGHKS and CDR2 YYEKEE (reference sequence). CDR3: CASSPATGGSGDTQYF. In DNA form, the CDR3 reads TGTGCCAGCAGCCCCGCGACAGGGGGCAGTGGAGATACGCAGTATTTT.

The chain is built from TRBV3-1 and TRBJ1-5; D possibly corresponds to TRBD1 (6 bases). Germline CDR1 and CDR2: LGHDT and YNNKEL (reference sequence). This CDR3 is 16 amino acids long. V lost 3 bases and J 3 bases, leaving 15 bases between the germline ends. CDR3 bases: TGTGCCAGCAGCCATCAATACAGGGCTTCCAATCAGCCCCAGCATTTT. This sequence encodes CASSHQYRASNQPQHF.

The count of this clonotype is one. A much larger clone sits a single nucleotide away, making a read error possible. The rearrangement links TRBV4-1 to TRBJ2-1, with no clear D. V lost 4 bases to trimming and J lost 10 bases, with 14 bases between them. Germline V gene sequence: CDR1 MGHRA, CDR2 YSYEKL. There are 13 residues in the CDR3. The CDR3 reads CASSPLSSYEQFF. The DNA of the CDR3 is TGCGCCAGCAGCCCGTTATCCTCCTACGAGCAGTTCTTC.

The chain employs TRBV7-2 and TRBJ1-5; D call uncertain. The CDR3 sequence is 15 residues long. Germline loops: CDR1 SGHTA, CDR2 FQGNSA. Trimming took 0 bases from V and 3 from J, leaving 9 bases between them. The CDR3 reads CASSLAGDYNQPQHF. For the CDR3, the DNA is TGTGCCAGCAGCTTAGCTGGGGATTACAATCAGCCCCAGCATTTT.